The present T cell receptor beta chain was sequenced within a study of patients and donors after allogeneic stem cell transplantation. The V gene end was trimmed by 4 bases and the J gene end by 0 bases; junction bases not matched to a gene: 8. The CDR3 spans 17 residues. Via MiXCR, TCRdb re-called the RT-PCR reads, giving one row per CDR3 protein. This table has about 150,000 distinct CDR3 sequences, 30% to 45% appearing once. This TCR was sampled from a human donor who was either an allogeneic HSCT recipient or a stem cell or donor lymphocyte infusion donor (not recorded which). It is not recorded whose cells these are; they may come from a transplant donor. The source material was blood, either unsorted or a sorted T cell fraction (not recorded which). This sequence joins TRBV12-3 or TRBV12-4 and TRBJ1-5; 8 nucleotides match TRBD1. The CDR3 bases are TGTGCCAGCAGTTCCGGACAGGGAATTTATAGCAATCAGCCCCAGCATTTT. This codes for CASSSGQGIYSNQPQHF.